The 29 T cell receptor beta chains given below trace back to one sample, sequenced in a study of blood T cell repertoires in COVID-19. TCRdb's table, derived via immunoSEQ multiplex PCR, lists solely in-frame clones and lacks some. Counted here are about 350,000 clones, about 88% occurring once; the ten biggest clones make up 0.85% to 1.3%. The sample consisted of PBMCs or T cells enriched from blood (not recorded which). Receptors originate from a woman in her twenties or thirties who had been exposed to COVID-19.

The CDR3 coding sequence is TGTGCCAGCAGCCAAGATTTAACGGGACAGGGGGCAGGACAGCCCCAGCATTTT. The encoded protein is CASSQDLTGQGAGQPQHF. The rearrangement uses TRBV4-2 and TRBJ1-5, with 12 bases lining up with TRBD1. The CDR3 totals 18 residues. Per the germline V gene, CDR1 is LGHNA and CDR2 is YNFKEQ. Trimming at V came to 0 bases and at J to 7 bases, leaving 10 bases not matched to a gene.

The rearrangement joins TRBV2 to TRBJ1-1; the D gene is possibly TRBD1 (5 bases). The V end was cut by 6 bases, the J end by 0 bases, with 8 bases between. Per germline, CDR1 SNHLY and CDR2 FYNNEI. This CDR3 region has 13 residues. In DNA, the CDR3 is TGTGCCAGCAGGACAGACATGAACACTGAAGCTTTCTTT. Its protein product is CASRTDMNTEAFF. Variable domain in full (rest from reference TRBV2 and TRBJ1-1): EPEVTQTPSHQVTQMGQEVILRCVPISNHLYFYWYRQILGQKVEFLVSFYNNEISEKSEIFDDQFSVERPDGSNFTLKIRSTKLEDSAMYFCASRTDMNTEAFFGQGTRLTVV.

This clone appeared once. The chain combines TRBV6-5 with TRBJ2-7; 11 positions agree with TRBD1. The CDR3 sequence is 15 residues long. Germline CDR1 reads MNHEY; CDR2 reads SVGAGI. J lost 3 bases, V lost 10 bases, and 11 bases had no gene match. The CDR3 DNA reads TGTGCCACCATTCTTTGGGACAGGGGGTACTACGAGCAGTACTTC. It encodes CATILWDRGYYEQYF.

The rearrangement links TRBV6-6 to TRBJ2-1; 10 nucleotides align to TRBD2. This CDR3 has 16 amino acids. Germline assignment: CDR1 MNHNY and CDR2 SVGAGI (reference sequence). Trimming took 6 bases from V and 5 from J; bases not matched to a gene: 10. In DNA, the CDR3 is TGTGCCAGCAGCCCCCCTAGCGGGAGATCCGACAATGAGCAGTTCTTC. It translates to CASSPPSGRSDNEQFF.

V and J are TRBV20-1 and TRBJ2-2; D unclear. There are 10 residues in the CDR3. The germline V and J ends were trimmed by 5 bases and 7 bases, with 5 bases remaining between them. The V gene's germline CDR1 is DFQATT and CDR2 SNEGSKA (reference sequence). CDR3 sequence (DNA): TGCAGTGCTGTATTCGGGGAGCTGTTTTTT. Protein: CSAVFGELFF.

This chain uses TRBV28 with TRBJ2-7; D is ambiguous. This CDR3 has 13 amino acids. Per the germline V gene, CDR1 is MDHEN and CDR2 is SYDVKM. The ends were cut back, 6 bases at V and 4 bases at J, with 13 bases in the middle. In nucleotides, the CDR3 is TGTGCCAGCAGGGCCTCCAGGTGGTACGAGCAGTACTTC. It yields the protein CASRASRWYEQYF.

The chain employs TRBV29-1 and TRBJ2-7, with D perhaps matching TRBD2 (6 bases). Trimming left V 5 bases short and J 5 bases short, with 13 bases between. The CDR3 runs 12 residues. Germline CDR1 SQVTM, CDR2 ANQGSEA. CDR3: CSVRRALNEQYF. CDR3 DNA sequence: TGCAGCGTTCGGAGGGCCCTCAACGAGCAGTACTTC.

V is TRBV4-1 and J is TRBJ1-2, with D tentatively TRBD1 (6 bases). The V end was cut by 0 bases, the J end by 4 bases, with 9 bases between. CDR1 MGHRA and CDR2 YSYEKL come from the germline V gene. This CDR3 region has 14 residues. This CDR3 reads CASSQEGAIYGYTF. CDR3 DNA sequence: TGCGCCAGCAGCCAAGAGGGGGCCATCTATGGCTACACCTTC.

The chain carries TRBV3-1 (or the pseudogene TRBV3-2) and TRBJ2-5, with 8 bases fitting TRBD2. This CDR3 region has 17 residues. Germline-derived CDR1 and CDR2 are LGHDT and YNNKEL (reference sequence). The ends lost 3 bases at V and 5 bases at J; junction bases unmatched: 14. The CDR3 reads CASSHSTSGGGQETQYF. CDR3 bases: TGTGCCAGCAGCCATTCTACTAGCGGTGGGGGGCAGGAGACCCAGTACTTC.

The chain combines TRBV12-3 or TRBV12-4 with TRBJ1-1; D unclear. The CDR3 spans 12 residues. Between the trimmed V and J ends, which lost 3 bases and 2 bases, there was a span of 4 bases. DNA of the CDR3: TGTGCCAGCAGTTTCTCCAACACTGAAGCTTTCTTT. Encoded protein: CASSFSNTEAFF.

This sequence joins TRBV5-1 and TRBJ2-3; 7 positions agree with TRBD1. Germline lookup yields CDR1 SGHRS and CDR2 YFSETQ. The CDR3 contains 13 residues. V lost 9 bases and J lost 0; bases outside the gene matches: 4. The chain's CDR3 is CATRTGSTDTQYF. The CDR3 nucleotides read TGCGCCACCCGGACAGGAAGCACAGATACGCAGTATTTT.

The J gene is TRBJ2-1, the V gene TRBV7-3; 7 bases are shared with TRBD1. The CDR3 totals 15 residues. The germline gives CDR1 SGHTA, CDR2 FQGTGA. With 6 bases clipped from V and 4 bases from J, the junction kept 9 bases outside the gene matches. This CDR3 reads CASRSGTVPYNEQFF. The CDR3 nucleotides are TGTGCCAGCAGGTCCGGGACAGTTCCTTACAATGAGCAGTTCTTC.

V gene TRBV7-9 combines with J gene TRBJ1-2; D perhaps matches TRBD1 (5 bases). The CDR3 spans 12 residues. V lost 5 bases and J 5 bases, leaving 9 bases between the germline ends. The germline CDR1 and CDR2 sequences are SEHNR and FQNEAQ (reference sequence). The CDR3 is CASSGQGYGYTF. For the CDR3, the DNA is TGTGCCAGCAGCGGGCAGGGTTATGGCTACACCTTC.

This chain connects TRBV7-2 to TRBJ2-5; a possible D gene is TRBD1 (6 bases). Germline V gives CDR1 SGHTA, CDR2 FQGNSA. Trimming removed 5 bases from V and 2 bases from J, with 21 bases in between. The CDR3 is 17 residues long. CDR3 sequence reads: CASSPDPTGYEQETQYF. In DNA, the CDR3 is TGTGCCAGCAGCCCCGACCCCACAGGGTACGAACAAGAGACCCAGTACTTC. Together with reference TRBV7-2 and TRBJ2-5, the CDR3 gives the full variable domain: GAGVSQSPSNKVTEKGKDVELRCDPISGHTALYWYRQSLGQGLEFLIYFQGNSAPDKSGLPSDRFSAERTGGSVSTLTIQRTQQEDSAVYLCASSPDPTGYEQETQYFGPGTRLLVL.

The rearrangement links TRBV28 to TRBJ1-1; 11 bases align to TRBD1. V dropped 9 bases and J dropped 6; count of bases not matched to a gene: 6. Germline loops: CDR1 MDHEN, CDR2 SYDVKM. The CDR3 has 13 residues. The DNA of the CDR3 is TGTGCCAGTGGACAGGGGGCGCCCCCTGAAGCTTTCTTT. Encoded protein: CASGQGAPPEAFF.

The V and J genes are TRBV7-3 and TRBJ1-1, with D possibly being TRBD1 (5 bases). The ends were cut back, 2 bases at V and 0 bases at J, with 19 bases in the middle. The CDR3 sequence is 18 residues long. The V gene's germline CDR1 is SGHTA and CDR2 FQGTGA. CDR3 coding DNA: TGTGCCAGCAGCTTATATATCTTGGGGGGGAGCGTGAACACTGAAGCTTTCTTT. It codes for CASSLYILGGSVNTEAFF.

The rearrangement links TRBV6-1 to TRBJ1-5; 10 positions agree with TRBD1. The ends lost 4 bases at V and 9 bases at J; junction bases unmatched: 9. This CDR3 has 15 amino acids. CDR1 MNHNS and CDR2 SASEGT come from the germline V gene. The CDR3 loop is CASSAPGQGQRPQHF. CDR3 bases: TGTGCCAGCAGTGCTCCGGGACAGGGGCAACGGCCCCAGCATTTT.

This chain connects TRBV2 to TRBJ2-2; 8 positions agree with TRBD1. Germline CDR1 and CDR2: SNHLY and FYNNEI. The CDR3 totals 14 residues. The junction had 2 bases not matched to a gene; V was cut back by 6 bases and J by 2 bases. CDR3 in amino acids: CASRDRGNTGELFF. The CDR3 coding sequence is TGTGCCAGCAGAGACAGGGGAAACACCGGGGAGCTGTTTTTT.

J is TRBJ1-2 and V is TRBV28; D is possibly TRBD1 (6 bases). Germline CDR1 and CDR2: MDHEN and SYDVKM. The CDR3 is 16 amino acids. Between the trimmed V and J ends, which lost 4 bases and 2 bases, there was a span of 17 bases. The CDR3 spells CASSSPATGPNYGYTF. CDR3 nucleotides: TGTGCCAGCAGTTCCCCCGCTACAGGGCCAAACTATGGCTACACCTTC.

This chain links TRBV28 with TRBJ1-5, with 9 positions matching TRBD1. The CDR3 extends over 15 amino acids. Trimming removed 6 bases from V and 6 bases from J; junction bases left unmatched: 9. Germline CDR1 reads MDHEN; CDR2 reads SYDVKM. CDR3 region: CASRRTGGVSQPQHF. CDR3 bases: TGTGCCAGCAGACGAACAGGGGGCGTTAGTCAGCCCCAGCATTTT.

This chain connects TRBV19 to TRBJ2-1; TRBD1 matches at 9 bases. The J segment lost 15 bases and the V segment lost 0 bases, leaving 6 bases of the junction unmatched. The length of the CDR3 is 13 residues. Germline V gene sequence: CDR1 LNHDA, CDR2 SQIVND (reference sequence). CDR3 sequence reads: CASSIDRGQGGFF. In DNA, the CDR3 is TGTGCCAGTAGTATAGATCGGGGACAGGGCGGGTTCTTC.

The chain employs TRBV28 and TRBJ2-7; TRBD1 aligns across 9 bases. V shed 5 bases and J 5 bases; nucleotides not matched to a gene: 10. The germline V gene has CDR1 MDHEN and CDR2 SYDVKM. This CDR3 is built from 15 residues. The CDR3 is CASSRDRVVLNEQYF. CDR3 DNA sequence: TGTGCCAGCAGTCGGGACAGGGTCGTTTTAAACGAGCAGTACTTC.

DNA of the CDR3: TGTGCCAGCAGTTTAGGGGGACTAGCCAGGGAGACCCAGTACTTC. Its protein is CASSLGGLARETQYF. The chain is built from TRBV28 and TRBJ2-5, with 9 positions matching TRBD2. The ends lost 2 bases at V and 5 bases at J; junction bases unmatched: 6. Germline assignment: CDR1 MDHEN and CDR2 SYDVKM. CDR3 length: 15 amino acids. Looking up the rest from reference TRBV28 and TRBJ2-5 gives the full variable domain: DVKVTQSSRYLVKRTGEKVFLECVQDMDHENMFWYRQDPGLGLRLIYFSYDVKMKEKGDIPEGYSVSREKKERFSLILESASTNQTSMYLCASSLGGLARETQYFGPGTRLLVL.

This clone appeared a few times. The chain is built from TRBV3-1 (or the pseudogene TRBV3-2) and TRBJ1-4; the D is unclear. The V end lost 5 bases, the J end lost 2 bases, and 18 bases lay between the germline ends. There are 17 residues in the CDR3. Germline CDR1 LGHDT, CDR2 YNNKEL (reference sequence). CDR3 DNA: TGTGCCAGCAGCTCGACAATCTTCCGGGAGACTAATGAAAAACTGTTTTTT. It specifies CASSSTIFRETNEKLFF.

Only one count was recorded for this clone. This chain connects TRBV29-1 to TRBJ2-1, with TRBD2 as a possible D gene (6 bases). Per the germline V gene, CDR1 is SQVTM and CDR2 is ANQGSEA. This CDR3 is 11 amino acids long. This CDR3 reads CAGSSYNEQFF. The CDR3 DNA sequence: TGCGCGGGGTCGTCCTACAATGAGCAGTTCTTC.

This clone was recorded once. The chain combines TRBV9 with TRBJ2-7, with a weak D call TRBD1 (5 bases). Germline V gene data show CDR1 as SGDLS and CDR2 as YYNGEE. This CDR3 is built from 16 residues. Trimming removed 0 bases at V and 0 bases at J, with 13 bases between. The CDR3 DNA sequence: TGTGCCAGCAGCGTAGGCCCAGGGCTCAACTCCTACGAGCAGTACTTC. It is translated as CASSVGPGLNSYEQYF. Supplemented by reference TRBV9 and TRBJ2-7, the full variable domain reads DSGVTQTPKHLITATGQRVTLRCSPRSGDLSVYWYQQSLDQGLQFLIQYYNGEERAKGNILERFSAQQFPDLHSELNLSSLELGDSALYFCASSVGPGLNSYEQYFGPGTRLTVT.

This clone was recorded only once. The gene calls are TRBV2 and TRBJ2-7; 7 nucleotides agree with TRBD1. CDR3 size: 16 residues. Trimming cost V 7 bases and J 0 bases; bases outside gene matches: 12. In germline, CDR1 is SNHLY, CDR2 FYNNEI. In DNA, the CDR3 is TGTGCCAGCAAGGACGGATATACAGGGGTCTCCTACGAGCAGTACTTC. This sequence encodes CASKDGYTGVSYEQYF. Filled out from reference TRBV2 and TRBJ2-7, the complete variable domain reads EPEVTQTPSHQVTQMGQEVILRCVPISNHLYFYWYRQILGQKVEFLVSFYNNEISEKSEIFDDQFSVERPDGSNFTLKIRSTKLEDSAMYFCASKDGYTGVSYEQYFGPGTRLTVT.

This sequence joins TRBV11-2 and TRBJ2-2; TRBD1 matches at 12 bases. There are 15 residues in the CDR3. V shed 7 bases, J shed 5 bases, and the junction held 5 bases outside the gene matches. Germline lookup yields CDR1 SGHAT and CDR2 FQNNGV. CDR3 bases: TGTGCCAGCACTAGGGACAGGGGGCGTACCGGGGAGCTGTTTTTT. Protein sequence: CASTRDRGRTGELFF.

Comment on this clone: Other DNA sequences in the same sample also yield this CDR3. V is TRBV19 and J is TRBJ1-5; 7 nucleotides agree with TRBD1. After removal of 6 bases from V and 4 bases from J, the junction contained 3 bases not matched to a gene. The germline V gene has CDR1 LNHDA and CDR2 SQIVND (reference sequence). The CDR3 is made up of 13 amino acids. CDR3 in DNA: TGTGCCAGTAGGACAGGGTTTAATCAGCCCCAGCATTTT. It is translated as CASRTGFNQPQHF.